The 17 T cell receptor beta chains below all came from one sample that was sequenced in a study of T cell responses to AZD1222 COVID-19 vaccine. Generated by immunoSEQ multiplex PCR, the TCRdb table keeps only in-frame clones and is missing some. The sample lists 150,000 or so clones, about 90% occurring once. Specimen: peripheral blood, collected 28 days after the second AZD1222 dose. These receptors were collected from an adult who received the AZD1222 COVID-19 vaccine.

The chain carries TRBV5-1 and TRBJ2-2; D gene uncertain. V lost 3 bases, J lost 8 bases, and 8 bases lay in between. The CDR3 loop spans 12 amino acids. Per the germline V gene, CDR1 is SGHRS and CDR2 is YFSETQ. The CDR3 here is CASSWSEGELFF. For the CDR3, the DNA is TGCGCCAGCAGCTGGTCTGAGGGGGAGCTGTTTTTT. The full variable domain, its missing parts supplied by reference TRBV5-1 and TRBJ2-2, is KAGVTQTPRYLIKTRGQQVTLSCSPISGHRSVSWYQQTPGQGLQFLFEYFSETQRNKGNFPGRFSGRQFSNSRSEMNVSTLELGDSALYLCASSWSEGELFFGEGSRLTVL.

This chain joins TRBV18 and TRBJ2-2; TRBD2 is a possible D gene (5 bases). The germline V gene encodes CDR1 KGHSH and CDR2 LQKENI. V lost 6 bases and J lost 4, with 12 bases in between. CDR3 length equals 14 residues. The CDR3, as DNA: TGTGCCAGCTCGTCCTCGGGAACCACCGGGGAGCTGTTTTTT. The encoded protein is CASSSSGTTGELFF.

V and J are TRBV19 and TRBJ1-5; 7 bases match TRBD1. Germline V gene data show CDR1 as LNHDA and CDR2 as SQIVND (reference sequence). The CDR3 runs to 16 residues. The trim removed 6 bases at V and 3 bases at J, leaving 11 bases unmatched. CDR3: CASSRGDSTFNQPQHF. CDR3 nucleotides: TGTGCCAGTAGCCGAGGGGACAGCACCTTCAATCAGCCCCAGCATTTT.

V is TRBV3-1 (or the pseudogene TRBV3-2) and J is TRBJ1-4; D is uncertain. Germline CDR1 reads LGHDT; CDR2 reads YNNKEL (reference sequence). Trimming left V 2 bases short and J 8 bases short, with 6 bases between. This CDR3 spans 12 amino acids. CDR3 in DNA: TGTGCCAGCAGCCAAAAAGTAGAAAAACTGTTTTTT. It codes for CASSQKVEKLFF.

This clone came up once. The chain uses TRBV9 and TRBJ1-2, with TRBD1 as a possible D gene (5 bases). Germline-derived CDR1 and CDR2 are SGDLS and YYNGEE. This CDR3 has 10 amino acids. V dropped 7 bases and J dropped 4 bases, with 5 bases sitting between them. The CDR3 here is CASGAYGYTF. The CDR3 coding sequence is TGTGCCAGCGGGGCCTATGGCTACACCTTC.

This rearrangement joins TRBV4-1 to TRBJ2-7; D is perhaps TRBD1 (5 bases). This CDR3 region has 13 residues. Germline-derived CDR1 and CDR2 are MGHRA and YSYEKL. V was cut by 1 base and J by 5 bases, with 9 bases left in between. The CDR3 here is CASSQVLRDEQYF. The CDR3 DNA sequence: TGCGCCAGCAGCCAAGTGCTCAGGGACGAGCAGTACTTC.

This clone is a singleton in its sample. The J gene is TRBJ1-6, the V gene TRBV6-2 or TRBV6-3; TRBD1 matches 7 bases. The V and J ends lost 6 bases and 7 bases, in that order; junction bases with no gene match: 3. The CDR3 has 13 amino acids. Germline-derived CDR1 and CDR2 are MNHEY and SVGEGT. CDR3 in amino acids: CASSWGQNSPLHF. In DNA, the CDR3 is TGTGCCAGCAGCTGGGGACAGAATTCACCCCTCCACTTT.

The chain employs TRBV9 and TRBJ1-3; D call uncertain. Germline V lookup: CDR1 SGDLS, CDR2 YYNGEE. The germline V and J ends were trimmed by 0 bases and 2 bases, with 9 bases remaining between them. There are 15 residues in the CDR3. CDR3 loop: CASSVEANPGNTIYF. CDR3 in DNA: TGTGCCAGCAGCGTAGAAGCGAACCCTGGAAACACCATATATTTT.

This rearrangement joins TRBV5-1 to TRBJ1-1; perhaps TRBD1 as D (5 bases). Germline values: CDR1 SGHRS, CDR2 YFSETQ. This CDR3 is 13 amino acids long. With 7 bases removed from V and 1 base from J, the gap between germline ends came to 11 bases. The DNA of the CDR3 is TGCGCCAGCCTCGACAGCCAGAACACTGAAGCTTTCTTT. Residues: CASLDSQNTEAFF.

The rearrangement uses TRBV14 and TRBJ2-7; 8 bases line up with TRBD2. Trimming at V came to 1 base and at J to 4 bases, leaving 3 bases not matched to a gene. The CDR3 extends over 14 amino acids. Germline V CDR1 and CDR2: SGHDN, FVKESK. For the CDR3, the DNA is TGTGCCAGCAGCCAAGGAGCGGGGGTGTACGAGCAGTACTTC. This encodes CASSQGAGVYEQYF.

The J gene is TRBJ2-3, the V gene TRBV11-3; 8 bases fit TRBD1. The V segment lost 1 base and the J segment 2 bases; nucleotides outside the gene matches: 2. Germline V CDR1 and CDR2: SGHNT, YENEEA. The CDR3 sequence is 15 residues long. CDR3: CASSLGTGHTDTQYF. The CDR3, as DNA: TGTGCCAGCAGCTTAGGGACAGGGCACACAGATACGCAGTATTTT.

The gene calls are TRBV5-6 and TRBJ2-1, with 10 bases identical to TRBD1. J gave up 12 bases and V 3 bases, and 6 bases lay outside the gene matches. CDR1 is SGHDT, CDR2 YYEEEE, per germline. The CDR3 sequence is 13 residues long. CDR3 sequence: CASSSTGGIGQFF. The CDR3 nucleotides read TGTGCCAGCAGCTCGACAGGGGGCATAGGGCAGTTCTTC.

The chain has TRBV6-1 and TRBJ1-4, with D possibly TRBD1 on 5 matching bases. CDR3 length: 16 residues. CDR1 MNHNS and CDR2 SASEGT come from the germline V gene. Trimming took 3 bases from V and 0 from J, leaving 11 bases between them. CDR3 nucleotide sequence: TGTGCCAGCAGTGAGCCAGACAGCCCAACTAATGAAAAACTGTTTTTT. Translating it yields CASSEPDSPTNEKLFF.

The rearrangement uses TRBV5-1 and TRBJ2-1, with 13 bases identical to TRBD2. CDR3 length: 15 residues. CDR1 and CDR2 (germline): SGHRS, YFSETQ. With 0 bases clipped from V and 9 bases from J, the junction kept 3 bases outside the gene matches. The CDR3 DNA reads as TGCGCCAGCAGCTTGGCGGGACTAGCGGGGACTGAGCAGTTCTTC. Its protein product is CASSLAGLAGTEQFF.

The chain links TRBV6-1 to TRBJ1-2, with 7 positions matching TRBD1. The CDR3 sequence is 12 residues long. Germline CDR1 reads MNHNS; CDR2 reads SASEGT. V lost 5 bases, J lost 8 bases, and 5 bases stayed unmatched. CDR3 residues: CASSTQGGGYTF. The CDR3 nucleotides are TGTGCCAGCAGTACCCAGGGGGGGGGCTACACCTTC.

This clone was counted between two and nine times. The chain has TRBV10-3 and TRBJ1-2, with 7 bases fitting TRBD1. After removal of 5 bases from V and 8 bases from J, the junction contained 5 bases not matched to a gene. The germline V gene has CDR1 ENHRY and CDR2 SYGVKD. The CDR3 sequence is 12 residues long. CDR3 coding DNA: TGTGCCATCAGTACAGGGGATTACGGCTACACCTTC. Translation gives CAISTGDYGYTF.

The chain couples TRBV15 to TRBJ2-2; D is unclear. Looked up from germline, CDR1 is LNHNV and CDR2 is YYDKDF (reference sequence). The CDR3 is 16 amino acids. With 0 bases removed from V and 5 bases from J, the gap between germline ends came to 13 bases. The DNA of the CDR3 is TGTGCCACCAGCAGAGATGAAACAGTCTATACCGGGGAGCTGTTTTTT. Its translation is CATSRDETVYTGELFF.